This TCR beta chain appears in the sequencing data of a study of T cells in Graves' hyperthyroidism and ophthalmopathy. General observations from the study: Blood also contained most expanded thyroid clonotypes above 0.001. The model made its ophthalmopathy prediction, and onset followed a median about 5.9 months later. A model using 13 V-J features told ophthalmopathy apart from stable hyperthyroidism.

Sampled blood dates from first hyperthyroidism diagnosis, and it precedes any ophthalmopathy symptoms. TCR beta CDR3 regions were amplified from RNA transcripts. When the TCR CDR3 underwent first-round RT-PCR, the HTBI primer set was used. TCRdb itself ran the multiplex PCR reads through MiXCR, one entry per CDR3 protein. The sample contains about 290,000 distinct CDR3 sequences, approximately 16% of which appear only once. Trimming shortened V by 3 bases and J by 11 bases, and 23 bases separated the two germline ends. The germline gives CDR1 LNHDA, CDR2 SQIVND (reference sequence). The CDR3 loop spans 16 amino acids. About this clonotype: No antigen is known for it.

The TCR was taken from a woman aged 45-59 years with Graves' hyperthyroidism that later progressed to Graves' ophthalmopathy. This chain joins TRBV19 and TRBJ2-1; D possibly matches TRBD1 or TRBD2 (6 bases each). Input material: blood. The CDR3 loop is CASSILGGLPDSKQFF. For the CDR3, the DNA is TGTGCCAGTAGTATTTTGGGGGGCCTCCCCGACTCGAAGCAGTTCTTC.